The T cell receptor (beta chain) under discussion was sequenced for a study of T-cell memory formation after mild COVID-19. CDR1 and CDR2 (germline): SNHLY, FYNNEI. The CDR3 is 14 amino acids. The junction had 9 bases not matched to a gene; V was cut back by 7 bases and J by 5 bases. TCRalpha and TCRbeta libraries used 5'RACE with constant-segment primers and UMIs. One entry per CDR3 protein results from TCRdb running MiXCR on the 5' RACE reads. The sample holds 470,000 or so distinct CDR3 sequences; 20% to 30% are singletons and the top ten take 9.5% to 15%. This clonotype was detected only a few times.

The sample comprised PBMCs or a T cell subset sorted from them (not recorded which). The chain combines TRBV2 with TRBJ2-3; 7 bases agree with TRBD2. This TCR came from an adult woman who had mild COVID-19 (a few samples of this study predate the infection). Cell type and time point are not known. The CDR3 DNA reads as TGTGCCAGCATCGCGGGAGCAGGATTAGATACGCAGTATTTT. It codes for CASIAGAGLDTQYF.